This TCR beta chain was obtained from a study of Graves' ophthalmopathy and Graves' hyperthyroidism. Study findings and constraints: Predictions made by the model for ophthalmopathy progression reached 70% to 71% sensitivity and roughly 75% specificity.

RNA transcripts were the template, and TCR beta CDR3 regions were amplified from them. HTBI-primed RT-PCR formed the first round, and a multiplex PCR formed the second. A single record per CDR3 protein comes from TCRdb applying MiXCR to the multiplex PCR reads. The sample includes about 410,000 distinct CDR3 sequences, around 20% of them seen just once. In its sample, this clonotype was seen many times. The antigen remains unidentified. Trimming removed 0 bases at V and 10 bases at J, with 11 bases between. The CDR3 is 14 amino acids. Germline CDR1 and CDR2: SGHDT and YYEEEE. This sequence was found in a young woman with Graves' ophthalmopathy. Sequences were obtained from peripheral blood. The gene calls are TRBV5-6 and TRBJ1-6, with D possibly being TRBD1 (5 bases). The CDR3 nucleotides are TGTGCCAGCAGCTTGGACCCTAGGGGCTCACCCCTCCACTTT. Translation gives CASSLDPRGSPLHF.